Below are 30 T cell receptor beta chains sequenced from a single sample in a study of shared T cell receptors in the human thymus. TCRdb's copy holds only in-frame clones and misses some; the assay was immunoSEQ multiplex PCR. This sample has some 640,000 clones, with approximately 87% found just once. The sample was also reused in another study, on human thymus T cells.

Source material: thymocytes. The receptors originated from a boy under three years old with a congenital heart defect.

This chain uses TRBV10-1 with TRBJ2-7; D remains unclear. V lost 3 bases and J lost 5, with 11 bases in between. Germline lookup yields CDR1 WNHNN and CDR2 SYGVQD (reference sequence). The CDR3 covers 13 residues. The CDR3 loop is CASSDSGLDEQYF. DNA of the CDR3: TGCGCCAGCAGTGATTCCGGGTTGGACGAGCAGTACTTC.

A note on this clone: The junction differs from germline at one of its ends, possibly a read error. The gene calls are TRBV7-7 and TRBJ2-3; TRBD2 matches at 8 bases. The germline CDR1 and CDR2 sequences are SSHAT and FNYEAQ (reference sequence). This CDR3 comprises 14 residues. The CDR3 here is CASSYSGGTDTQYF. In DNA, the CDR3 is TGTGCTAGCAGTTATAGCGGGGGCACAGATACGCAGTATTTT.

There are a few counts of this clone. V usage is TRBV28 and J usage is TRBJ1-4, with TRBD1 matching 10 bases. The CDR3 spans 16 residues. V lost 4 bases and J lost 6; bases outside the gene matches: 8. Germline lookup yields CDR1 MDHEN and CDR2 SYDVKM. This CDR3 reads CASSSGSGTGDEKLFF. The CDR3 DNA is TGTGCCAGCAGTTCCGGTTCCGGGACAGGGGATGAAAAACTGTTTTTT.

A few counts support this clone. The CDR3 reads CASRPDRGPNQPQHF. For the CDR3, the DNA is TGTGCCAGCAGACCGGACAGGGGCCCCAATCAGCCCCAGCATTTT. This chain links TRBV6-5 with TRBJ1-5; 9 bases agree with TRBD1. From germline, CDR1 is MNHEY and CDR2 SVGAGI. This CDR3 has 15 amino acids. J was trimmed by 3 bases and V by 6 bases; bases with no gene match: 6.

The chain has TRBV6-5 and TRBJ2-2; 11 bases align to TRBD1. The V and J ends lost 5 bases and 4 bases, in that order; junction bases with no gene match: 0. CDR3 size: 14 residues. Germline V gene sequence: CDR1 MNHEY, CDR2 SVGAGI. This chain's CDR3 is CASSGTGGTGELFF. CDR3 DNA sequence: TGTGCCAGCAGTGGGACAGGGGGCACCGGGGAGCTGTTTTTT.

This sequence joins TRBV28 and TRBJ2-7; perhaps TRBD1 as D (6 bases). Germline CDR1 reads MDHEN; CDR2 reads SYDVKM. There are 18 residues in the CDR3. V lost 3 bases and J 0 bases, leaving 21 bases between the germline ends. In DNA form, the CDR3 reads TGTGCCAGCAGTTTTAGAGGGCCACAGGGCAAGAGCTCCTACGAGCAGTACTTC. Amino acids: CASSFRGPQGKSSYEQYF.

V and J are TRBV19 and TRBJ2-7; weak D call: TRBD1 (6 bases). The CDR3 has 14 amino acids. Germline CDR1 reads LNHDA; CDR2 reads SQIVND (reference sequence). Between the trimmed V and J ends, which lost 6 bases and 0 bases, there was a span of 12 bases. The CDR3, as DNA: TGTGCCAGTAGCCGGACAGAGGACTCCTACGAGCAGTACTTC. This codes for CASSRTEDSYEQYF. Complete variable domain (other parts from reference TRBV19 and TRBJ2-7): DGGITQSPKYLFRKEGQNVTLSCEQNLNHDAMYWYRQDPGQGLRLIYYSQIVNDFQKGDIAEGYSVSREKKESFPLTVTSAQKNPTAFYLCASSRTEDSYEQYFGPGTRLTVT.

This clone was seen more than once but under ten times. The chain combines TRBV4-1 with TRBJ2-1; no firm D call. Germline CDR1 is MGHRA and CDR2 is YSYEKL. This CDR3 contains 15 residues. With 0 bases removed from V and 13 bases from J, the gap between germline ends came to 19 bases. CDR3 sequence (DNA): TGCGCCAGCAGCCAAGATGGTCCCCTGACAATTGGTCAGTTCTTC. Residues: CASSQDGPLTIGQFF.

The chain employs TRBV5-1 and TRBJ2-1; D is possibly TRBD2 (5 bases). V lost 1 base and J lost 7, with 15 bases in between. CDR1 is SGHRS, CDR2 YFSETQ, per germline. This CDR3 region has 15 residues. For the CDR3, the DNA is TGCGCCAGCAGCTTGTCCATAGCGTTGGTTAATGAGCAGTTCTTC. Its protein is CASSLSIALVNEQFF.

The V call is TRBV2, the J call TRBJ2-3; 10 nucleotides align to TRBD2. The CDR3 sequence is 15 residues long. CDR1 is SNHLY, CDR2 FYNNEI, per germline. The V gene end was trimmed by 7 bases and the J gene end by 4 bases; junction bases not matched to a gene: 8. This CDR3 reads CASTRTSGEPDTQYF. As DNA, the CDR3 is TGTGCCAGCACCCGAACTAGCGGGGAACCAGATACGCAGTATTTT.

Here the CDR3 reads CASSLDSNSYTEAFF. The DNA for the CDR3 is TGCGCCAGCAGCCTGGACAGCAACTCGTACACTGAAGCTTTCTTT. This chain connects TRBV5-1 to TRBJ1-1, with TRBD1 as a possible D gene (6 bases). The germline V gene encodes CDR1 SGHRS and CDR2 YFSETQ. Between the trimmed V and J ends, which lost 4 bases and 3 bases, there was a span of 16 bases. This CDR3 comprises 15 residues. Drawing the rest from reference TRBV5-1 and TRBJ1-1, the complete variable domain is KAGVTQTPRYLIKTRGQQVTLSCSPISGHRSVSWYQQTPGQGLQFLFEYFSETQRNKGNFPGRFSGRQFSNSRSEMNVSTLELGDSALYLCASSLDSNSYTEAFFGQGTRLTVV.

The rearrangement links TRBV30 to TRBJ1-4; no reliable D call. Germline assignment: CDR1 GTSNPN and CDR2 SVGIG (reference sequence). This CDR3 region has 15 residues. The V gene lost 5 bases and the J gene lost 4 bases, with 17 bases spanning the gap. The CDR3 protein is CAWSPLDGLNEKLFF. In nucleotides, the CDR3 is TGTGCCTGGTCCCCTTTGGATGGACTTAATGAAAAACTGTTTTTT.

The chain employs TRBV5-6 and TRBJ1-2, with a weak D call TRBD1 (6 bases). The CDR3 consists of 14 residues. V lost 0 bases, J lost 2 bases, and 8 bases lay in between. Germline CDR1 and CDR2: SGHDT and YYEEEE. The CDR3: CASSLGTVNYGYTF. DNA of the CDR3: TGTGCCAGCAGCTTGGGGACAGTGAACTATGGCTACACCTTC.

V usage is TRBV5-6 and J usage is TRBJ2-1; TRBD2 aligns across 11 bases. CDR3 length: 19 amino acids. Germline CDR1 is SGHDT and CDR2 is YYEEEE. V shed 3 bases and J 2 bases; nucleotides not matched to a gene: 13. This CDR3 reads CASSSSGLADSTPYNEQFF. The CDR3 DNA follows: TGTGCCAGCAGCTCGTCGGGACTAGCGGACTCTACACCCTACAATGAGCAGTTCTTC.

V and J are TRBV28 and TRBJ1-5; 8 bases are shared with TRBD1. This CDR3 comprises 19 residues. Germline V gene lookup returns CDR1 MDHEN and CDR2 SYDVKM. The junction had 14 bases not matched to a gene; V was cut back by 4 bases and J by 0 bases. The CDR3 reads CASSSGPGQAFYSNQPQHF. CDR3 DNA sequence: TGTGCCAGCAGTTCCGGACCGGGACAGGCTTTTTATAGCAATCAGCCCCAGCATTTT.

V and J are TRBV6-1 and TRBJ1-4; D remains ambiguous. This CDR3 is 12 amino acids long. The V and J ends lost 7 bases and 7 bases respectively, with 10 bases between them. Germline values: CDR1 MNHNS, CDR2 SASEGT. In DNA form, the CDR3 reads TGTGCCAGCACCTACGAGGGTGAAAAACTGTTTTTT. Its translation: CASTYEGEKLFF.

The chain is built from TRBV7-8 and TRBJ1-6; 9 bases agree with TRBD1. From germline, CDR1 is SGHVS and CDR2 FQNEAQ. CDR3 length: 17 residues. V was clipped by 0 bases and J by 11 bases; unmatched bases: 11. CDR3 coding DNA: TGTGCCAGCAGCTTAGCTTCGGGATACAGGGGGCTGACACCCCTCCACTTT. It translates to CASSLASGYRGLTPLHF.

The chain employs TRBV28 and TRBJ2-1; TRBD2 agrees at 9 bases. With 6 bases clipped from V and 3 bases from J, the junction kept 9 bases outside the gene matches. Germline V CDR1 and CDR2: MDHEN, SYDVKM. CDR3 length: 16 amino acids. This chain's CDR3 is CASSSMGAGGYNEQFF. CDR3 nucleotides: TGTGCCAGCAGCTCTATGGGAGCGGGGGGCTACAATGAGCAGTTCTTC.

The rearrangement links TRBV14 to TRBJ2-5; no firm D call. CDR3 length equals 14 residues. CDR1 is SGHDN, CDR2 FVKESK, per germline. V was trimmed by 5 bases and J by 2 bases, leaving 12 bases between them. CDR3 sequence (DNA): TGTGCCAGCAGCTCCCGGGTAGAACAAGAGACCCAGTACTTC. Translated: CASSSRVEQETQYF.

The DNA for the CDR3 is TGTGCCAGCAGTTTATCCCAAGAGGATAGCGGGAGGGCATTTAGCGACGAGCAGTACTTC. It yields the protein CASSLSQEDSGRAFSDEQYF. The chain employs TRBV28 and TRBJ2-7; TRBD2 aligns across 11 bases. V lost 1 base and J lost 5; bases outside the gene matches: 19. Germline CDR1 MDHEN, CDR2 SYDVKM. This CDR3 has 20 amino acids.

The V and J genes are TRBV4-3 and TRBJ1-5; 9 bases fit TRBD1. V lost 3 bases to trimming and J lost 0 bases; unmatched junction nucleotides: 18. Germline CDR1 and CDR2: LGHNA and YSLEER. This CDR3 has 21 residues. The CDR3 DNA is TGCGCCAGCAGCCACAGGGTATACAGGGGGCTATTCAATAATAGCAATCAGCCCCAGCATTTT. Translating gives CASSHRVYRGLFNNSNQPQHF.

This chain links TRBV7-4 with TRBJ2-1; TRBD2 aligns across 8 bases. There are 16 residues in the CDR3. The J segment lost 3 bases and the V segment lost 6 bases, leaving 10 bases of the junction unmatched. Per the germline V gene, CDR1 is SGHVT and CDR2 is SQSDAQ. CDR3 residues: CASREKREMYYNEQFF. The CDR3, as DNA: TGTGCCAGCAGGGAAAAGCGGGAGATGTACTACAATGAGCAGTTCTTC.

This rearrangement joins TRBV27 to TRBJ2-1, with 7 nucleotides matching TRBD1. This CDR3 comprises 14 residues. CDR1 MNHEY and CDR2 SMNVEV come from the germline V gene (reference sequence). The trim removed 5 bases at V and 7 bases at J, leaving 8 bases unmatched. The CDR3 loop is CASSLPDRVNEQFF. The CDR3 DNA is TGTGCCAGCAGTCTTCCCGACAGGGTTAATGAGCAGTTCTTC.

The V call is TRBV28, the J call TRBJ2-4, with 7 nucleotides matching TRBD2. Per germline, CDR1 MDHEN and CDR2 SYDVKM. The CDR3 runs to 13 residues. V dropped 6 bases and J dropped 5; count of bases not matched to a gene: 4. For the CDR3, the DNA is TGTGCCAGCAGAACGGGGGGTCAAAACATTCAGTACTTC. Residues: CASRTGGQNIQYF.

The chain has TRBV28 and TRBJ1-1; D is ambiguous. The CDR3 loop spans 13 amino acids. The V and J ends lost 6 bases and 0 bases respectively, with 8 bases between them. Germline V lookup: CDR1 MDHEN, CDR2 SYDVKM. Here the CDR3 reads CASRDTVNTEAFF. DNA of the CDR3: TGTGCCAGCAGGGATACAGTGAACACTGAAGCTTTCTTT.

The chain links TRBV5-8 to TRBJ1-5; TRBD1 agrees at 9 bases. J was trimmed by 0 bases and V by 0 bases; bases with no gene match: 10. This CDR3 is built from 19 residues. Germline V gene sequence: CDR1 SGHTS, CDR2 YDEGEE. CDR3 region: CASSLGDRGEHYSNQPQHF. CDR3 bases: TGTGCCAGCAGCTTGGGTGACAGGGGGGAACATTATAGCAATCAGCCCCAGCATTTT.

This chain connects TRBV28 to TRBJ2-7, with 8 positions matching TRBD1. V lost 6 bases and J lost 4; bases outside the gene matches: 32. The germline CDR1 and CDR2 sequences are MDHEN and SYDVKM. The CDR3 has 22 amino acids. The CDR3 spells CASREEKPHVLHRDRTRYEQYF. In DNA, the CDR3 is TGTGCCAGCAGGGAGGAGAAACCCCACGTTTTACACCGGGACAGGACCCGGTACGAGCAGTACTTC.

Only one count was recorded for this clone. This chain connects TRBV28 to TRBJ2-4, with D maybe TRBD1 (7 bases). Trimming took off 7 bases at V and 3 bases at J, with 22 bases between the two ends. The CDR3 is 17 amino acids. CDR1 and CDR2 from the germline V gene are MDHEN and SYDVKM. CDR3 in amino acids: CASNKRGGTGDKNIQYF. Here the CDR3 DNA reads TGTGCCAGCAACAAAAGAGGGGGCACGGGGGACAAAAACATTCAGTACTTC.

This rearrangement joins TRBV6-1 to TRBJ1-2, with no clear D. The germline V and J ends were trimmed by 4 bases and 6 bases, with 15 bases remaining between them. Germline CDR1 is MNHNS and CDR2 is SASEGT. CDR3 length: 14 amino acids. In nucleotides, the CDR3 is TGTGCCAGCAGTGGGCGGACGAGGGTGGATGGCTACACCTTC. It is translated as CASSGRTRVDGYTF.

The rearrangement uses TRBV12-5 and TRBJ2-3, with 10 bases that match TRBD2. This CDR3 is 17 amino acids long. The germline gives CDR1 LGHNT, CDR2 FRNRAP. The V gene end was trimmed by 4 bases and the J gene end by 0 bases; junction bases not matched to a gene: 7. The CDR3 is CASGSFTSGVSTDTQYF. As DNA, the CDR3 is TGTGCTAGTGGTTCTTTCACTAGCGGGGTGAGCACAGATACGCAGTATTTT.